The 26 T cell receptor beta chains presented below share a single source sample, sequenced in a study of T cell changes during pregnancy in multiple sclerosis. The repertoire was sequenced with immunoSEQ multiplex PCR; TCRdb's copy has only in-frame clones and lacks some. The sample gives over 30,000 clones, 85% to 95% of which show up once; about 1.3% is in the top ten. The sequencing input was PBMCs (not recorded whether the cells were cultured). These TCRs come from a female donor with multiple sclerosis, enrolled in a pregnancy study.

This rearrangement joins TRBV7-3 to TRBJ2-3, with D unclear. The CDR3 is 13 amino acids. The germline gives CDR1 SGHTA, CDR2 FQGTGA. V shed 1 base and J shed 6 bases, with 8 bases lying between them. CDR3 residues: CASSLMGGDTQYF. Written as DNA, the CDR3 is TGTGCCAGCAGCTTAATGGGTGGCGATACGCAGTATTTT. The whole variable domain, filled in from reference TRBV7-3 and TRBJ2-3, reads GAGVSQTPSNKVTEKGKYVELRCDPISGHTALYWYRQSLGQGPEFLIYFQGTGAADDSGLPNDRFFAVRPEGSVSTLKIQRTERGDSAVYLCASSLMGGDTQYFGPGTRLTVL.

This chain uses TRBV19 with TRBJ2-1; D call uncertain. The V gene's germline CDR1 is LNHDA and CDR2 SQIVND (reference sequence). V was trimmed by 3 bases and J by 7 bases, leaving 13 bases between them. The CDR3 loop spans 14 amino acids. In DNA, the CDR3 is TGTGCCAGTAGTATTGGTCCCGGTCCGAATGAGCAGTTCTTC. It codes for CASSIGPGPNEQFF.

V is TRBV27 and J is TRBJ2-1; TRBD2 agrees at 11 bases. Trimming cost V 5 bases and J 5 bases; bases outside gene matches: 8. The CDR3 has 16 amino acids. In germline, CDR1 is MNHEY, CDR2 SMNVEV (reference sequence). In DNA, the CDR3 is TGTGCCAGCAGTCAAATCGGGACTAGCGGTGACAATGAGCAGTTCTTC. Amino acid sequence: CASSQIGTSGDNEQFF.

The V and J genes are TRBV11-3 and TRBJ2-1; TRBD2 matches 7 bases. V shed 4 bases and J 8 bases; nucleotides not matched to a gene: 5. The CDR3 is 13 residues long. CDR1 and CDR2 from the germline V gene are SGHNT and YENEEA. The CDR3 DNA reads TGTGCCAGCAGCTATGAAAGCGGGGATGAGCAGTTCTTC. Its protein is CASSYESGDEQFF. The full variable domain, completed using reference TRBV11-3 and TRBJ2-1, is EAGVVQSPRYKIIEKKQPVAFWCNPISGHNTLYWYLQNLGQGPELLIRYENEEAVDDSQLPKDRFSAERLKGVDSTLKIQPAELGDSAVYLCASSYESGDEQFFGPGTRLTVL.

This clone turned up a few times. This chain uses TRBV7-2 with TRBJ2-1, with TRBD1 matching 9 bases. Looked up from germline, CDR1 is SGHTA and CDR2 is FQGNSA. Germline trimming cut 3 bases from V and 4 bases from J; bases unmatched to any gene: 13. The CDR3 contains 18 residues. CDR3 loop: CASSFDNPRDRVYNEQFF. CDR3 in DNA: TGTGCCAGCAGCTTTGATAATCCCCGGGACAGGGTATACAATGAGCAGTTCTTC.

The chain uses TRBV9 and TRBJ1-3; D is unclear. V was cut by 0 bases and J by 0 bases, with 13 bases left in between. Germline CDR1 SGDLS, CDR2 YYNGEE. CDR3 length: 17 amino acids. DNA for the CDR3: TGTGCCAGCAGCGTAGCTGGGTACGGTGACTCTGGAAACACCATATATTTT. Its protein product is CASSVAGYGDSGNTIYF.

The chain recombines TRBV5-1 with TRBJ1-2; 7 bases map to TRBD1. V shed 3 bases and J 8 bases; nucleotides not matched to a gene: 10. Per germline, CDR1 SGHRS and CDR2 YFSETQ. The CDR3 consists of 14 residues. The chain's CDR3 is CASSSGGDEFGYTF. The CDR3 DNA reads as TGCGCCAGCAGCTCAGGGGGAGATGAGTTCGGCTACACCTTC.

J is TRBJ2-3 and V is TRBV11-2; a weak D match, TRBD2 (5 bases). V gave up 5 bases and J gave up 2 bases, with 14 bases separating them. The CDR3 has 15 amino acids. CDR1 and CDR2 (germline): SGHAT, FQNNGV. CDR3 nucleotides: TGTGCCAGCAGCACAAGGACGGACTTCACAGATACGCAGTATTTT. This translates into CASSTRTDFTDTQYF.

The chain links TRBV11-2 to TRBJ2-1; 9 positions agree with TRBD1. The germline CDR1 and CDR2 sequences are SGHAT and FQNNGV. V shed 5 bases and J 4 bases; nucleotides not matched to a gene: 9. There are 16 residues in the CDR3. CDR3 protein: CASSGDGDRAYNEQFF. CDR3 DNA: TGTGCCAGCAGCGGGGACGGGGACAGGGCATACAATGAGCAGTTCTTC. Looking up the rest from reference TRBV11-2 and TRBJ2-1 gives the full variable domain: EAGVAQSPRYKIIEKRQSVAFWCNPISGHATLYWYQQILGQGPKLLIQFQNNGVVDDSQLPKDRFSAERLKGVDSTLKIQPAKLEDSAVYLCASSGDGDRAYNEQFFGPGTRLTVL.

The rearrangement uses TRBV6-4 and TRBJ2-3, with a possible D match to TRBD1 (5 bases). V gave up 4 bases and J gave up 2 bases, with 7 bases separating them. This CDR3 has 13 residues. Germline V CDR1 and CDR2: MRHNA, SNTAGT. CDR3 bases: TGTGCCAGCAGTGGGACACCCACAGATACGCAGTATTTT. Translating gives CASSGTPTDTQYF.

V usage is TRBV5-6 and J usage is TRBJ2-3; D not certain. CDR3 length: 14 amino acids. The germline gives CDR1 SGHDT, CDR2 YYEEEE. Trimming stripped 2 bases from V and 1 base from J, with 8 bases between. CDR3 nucleotide sequence: TGTGCCAGCAGCTTAGGCCAGCGCACAGATACGCAGTATTTT. It yields the protein CASSLGQRTDTQYF.

With respect to this clone: At one of its ends the junction is not consistent with the germline gene, which may arise from a read error. This rearrangement joins TRBV27 to TRBJ2-7; 9 bases are a match to TRBD2. Looked up from germline, CDR1 is MNHEY and CDR2 is SMNVEV (reference sequence). This CDR3 is 13 amino acids long. In DNA, the CDR3 is TGTGCCAGCATGGTAGCGGGAGCTTACGTGCAGTACTTC. This encodes CASMVAGAYVQYF.

This clone has a handful of counts. The chain recombines TRBV4-1 with TRBJ1-1; TRBD1 aligns across 7 bases. The CDR3 is 17 amino acids. Germline-derived CDR1 and CDR2 are MGHRA and YSYEKL. Trimming at V came to 0 bases and at J to 2 bases, leaving 9 bases not matched to a gene. DNA of the CDR3: TGCGCCAGCAGCCAAGACCTATGGGGGGACAGCAACACTGAAGCTTTCTTT. As protein: CASSQDLWGDSNTEAFF.

This sequence joins TRBV18 and TRBJ2-2, with 8 bases aligning to TRBD1. V lost 3 bases and J lost 6; bases outside the gene matches: 6. CDR1 and CDR2 from the germline V gene are KGHSH and LQKENI. The CDR3 contains 15 residues. DNA of the CDR3: TGTGCCAGCTCACCGGGACAGGTATTCGCCGGGGAGCTGTTTTTT. Its translation: CASSPGQVFAGELFF.

The V and J genes are TRBV18 and TRBJ1-5; 10 nucleotides match TRBD1. The CDR3 has 14 amino acids. CDR1 is KGHSH and CDR2 is LQKENI in the germline V gene. The V segment lost 6 bases and the J segment 2 bases; nucleotides outside the gene matches: 1. Here the CDR3 DNA reads TGTGCCAGCTCCGGGACAGGGGGCAATCAGCCCCAGCATTTT. Amino acids: CASSGTGGNQPQHF.

The chain employs TRBV18 and TRBJ2-2, with 7 nucleotides matching TRBD1. The CDR3 runs to 16 residues. Germline V gene data show CDR1 as KGHSH and CDR2 as LQKENI. V lost 3 bases to trimming and J lost 2 bases; unmatched junction nucleotides: 6. CDR3 amino acids: CASSPGQVGNTGELFF. The CDR3, as DNA: TGTGCCAGCTCACCCGGACAGGTCGGCAACACCGGGGAGCTGTTTTTT.

This rearrangement joins TRBV6-1 to TRBJ1-5, with TRBD1 identical over 8 bases. The CDR3 runs 15 residues. The V gene end was trimmed by 4 bases and the J gene end by 3 bases; junction bases not matched to a gene: 5. The germline gives CDR1 MNHNS, CDR2 SASEGT. Here the CDR3 reads CASSGTGGPNQPQHF. Written as DNA, the CDR3 is TGTGCCAGCAGTGGTACAGGGGGGCCCAATCAGCCCCAGCATTTT.

This clone was seen once. The chain links TRBV7-2 to TRBJ2-1; 13 bases fit TRBD2. The CDR3 covers 18 residues. Unmatched junction bases numbered 11, after V lost 0 bases and J lost 9 bases. The germline CDR1 and CDR2 sequences are SGHTA and FQGNSA. CDR3 in amino acids: CASSLAFGLAGVRSEQFF. The CDR3 nucleotides read TGTGCCAGCAGCTTAGCGTTTGGACTAGCGGGAGTCCGAAGTGAGCAGTTCTTC.

V gene TRBV15 combines with J gene TRBJ2-5; D gene unclear. Germline CDR1 and CDR2: LNHNV and YYDKDF (reference sequence). The CDR3 runs to 18 residues. V lost 0 bases to trimming and J lost 2 bases, with 19 bases between them. CDR3 in amino acids: CATSRDRWRTGEQETQYF. CDR3 nucleotides: TGTGCCACCAGCAGAGATCGATGGCGAACCGGTGAACAAGAGACCCAGTACTTC.

This chain links TRBV7-2 with TRBJ2-2; no clear D gene. The CDR3 consists of 15 residues. Germline values: CDR1 SGHTA, CDR2 FQGNSA. V was shortened by 5 bases and J by 0 bases, with 10 bases between the two germline ends. This chain's CDR3 is CASSPGITNTGELFF. The CDR3 nucleotides are TGTGCCAGCAGCCCAGGAATAACGAACACCGGGGAGCTGTTTTTT.

J is TRBJ1-1 and V is TRBV29-1; TRBD1 agrees at 8 bases. V was clipped by 7 bases and J by 4 bases; unmatched bases: 8. This CDR3 comprises 13 residues. Germline values: CDR1 SQVTM, CDR2 ANQGSEA. The CDR3 spells CSGQGARGTEAFF. The CDR3 DNA sequence: TGCAGCGGGCAGGGGGCCCGAGGCACTGAAGCTTTCTTT.

The chain couples TRBV7-3 to TRBJ2-1, with 8 positions matching TRBD2. Germline trimming cut 4 bases from V and 0 bases from J; bases unmatched to any gene: 2. Germline V lookup: CDR1 SGHTA, CDR2 FQGTGA. The CDR3 is made up of 15 amino acids. In nucleotides, the CDR3 is TGTGCCAGCAGCTACCGGGAGGGCTCCTACAATGAGCAGTTCTTC. It is translated as CASSYREGSYNEQFF.

The V gene is TRBV4-3, the J gene TRBJ2-2; D call uncertain. The CDR3 totals 15 residues. Trimming removed 0 bases at V and 11 bases at J, with 16 bases between. Germline V lookup: CDR1 LGHNA, CDR2 YSLEER. The CDR3 DNA is TGCGCCAGCAGCCAAGATCACGGTTTAATAGTCGAGCTGTTTTTT. Translating gives CASSQDHGLIVELFF.

J is TRBJ1-5 and V is TRBV6-5; D perhaps matches TRBD1 (5 bases). CDR1 and CDR2 from the germline V gene are MNHEY and SVGAGI. Deletions cut 2 bases from V and 2 bases from J, with 7 bases between. The CDR3 spans 14 residues. CDR3 protein: CASSYGAGNQPQHF. CDR3 coding DNA: TGTGCCAGCAGTTACGGGGCTGGCAATCAGCCCCAGCATTTT.

V usage is TRBV7-3 and J usage is TRBJ1-4; the D gene is possibly TRBD1 (5 bases). The CDR3 is made up of 14 amino acids. Per germline, CDR1 SGHTA and CDR2 FQGTGA. V gave up 7 bases and J gave up 8 bases, with 17 bases separating them. In nucleotides, the CDR3 is TGTGCCAGCAAGTTCCGGGACTCCTTCGAAAAACTGTTTTTT. Translated: CASKFRDSFEKLFF.

The chain joins TRBV30 to TRBJ1-2; D might be TRBD1 (5 bases). The V and J ends lost 0 bases and 5 bases respectively, with 13 bases between them. In germline, CDR1 is GTSNPN, CDR2 SVGIG (reference sequence). The CDR3 runs to 14 residues. In nucleotides, the CDR3 is TGTGCCTGGAGTGTAATCGGGGGAGGGTATGGCTACACCTTC. It encodes CAWSVIGGGYGYTF.